Shown below are 25 T cell receptor beta chains from a single sample sequenced in a study of PD-1 blockade in classical Hodgkin lymphoma. All the patients suffered relapse after autologous stem cell transplantation, and brentuximab vedotin exposure differed. Magnetic negative selection was used to purify CD4+ T cells from PBMCs that had been thawed. TCRdb keeps only in-frame clones here, not all; method: immunoSEQ multiplex PCR. The sample lists roughly 12,000 clones; 90% were seen once. Source: CD4+ T cells from blood, taken at baseline. These receptors all stem from a human donor with classical Hodgkin lymphoma.

The CDR3 bases are TGTGCCAGCAGAAGTTCGAGTGGCGAGCAGTTCTTC. Its protein product is CASRSSSGEQFF. V usage is TRBV25-1 and J usage is TRBJ2-1, with D unresolved. The V gene's germline CDR1 is MGHDK and CDR2 SYGVNS. Trimming pared 6 bases from V and 10 bases from J, leaving 13 bases between. This CDR3 has 12 residues. Complete variable domain (other parts from reference TRBV25-1 and TRBJ2-1): EADIYQTPRYLVIGTGKKITLECSQTMGHDKMYWYQQDPGMELHLIHYSYGVNSTEKGDLSSESTVSRIRTEHFPLTLESARPSHTSQYLCASRSSSGEQFFGPGTRLTVL.

J is TRBJ2-2 and V is TRBV6-5, with D hard to call. The CDR3 totals 14 residues. CDR1 and CDR2 from the germline V gene are MNHEY and SVGAGI. V lost 6 bases to trimming and J lost 4 bases, with 12 bases between them. Here the CDR3 DNA reads TGTGCCAGCAGCAAGACGGCGATCACCGGGGAGCTGTTTTTT. Encoded protein: CASSKTAITGELFF.

The V gene is TRBV5-8, the J gene TRBJ2-5; TRBD1 might be the D (6 bases). V gave up 1 base and J gave up 2 bases, with 18 bases separating them. CDR3 length: 17 amino acids. The germline gives CDR1 SGHTS, CDR2 YDEGEE. CDR3 DNA sequence: TGTGCCAGCAGCTTGTTCTCCGGGACAAGGCTTCAAGAGACCCAGTACTTC. Translation: CASSLFSGTRLQETQYF.

The chain has TRBV7-9 and TRBJ2-1; 8 nucleotides match TRBD2. The J segment lost 2 bases and the V segment lost 2 bases, leaving 11 bases of the junction unmatched. Germline V gene sequence: CDR1 SEHNR, CDR2 FQNEAQ (reference sequence). This CDR3 is 18 amino acids long. Here the CDR3 reads CASSLRERAGGPYNEQFF. The CDR3 bases are TGTGCCAGCAGCTTACGCGAAAGGGCGGGGGGTCCCTACAATGAGCAGTTCTTC.

J is TRBJ2-2 and V is TRBV11-3; perhaps TRBD2 as D (6 bases). The germline CDR1 and CDR2 sequences are SGHNT and YENEEA. The V and J ends lost 6 bases and 0 bases respectively, with 11 bases between them. The CDR3 sequence is 15 residues long. In DNA, the CDR3 is TGTGCCAGCAGTCTGGGACTGACGAACACCGGGGAGCTGTTTTTT. It translates to CASSLGLTNTGELFF.

V is TRBV11-2 and J is TRBJ1-6; tentative D call: TRBD1 (5 bases). This CDR3 has 15 residues. Looked up from germline, CDR1 is SGHAT and CDR2 is FQNNGV. V gave up 5 bases and J gave up 10 bases, with 18 bases separating them. The CDR3 spells CASSPREGIGSPLHF. As DNA, the CDR3 is TGTGCCAGCAGCCCCCGGGAGGGGATTGGATCACCCCTCCACTTT.

The V call is TRBV10-3, the J call TRBJ2-5; D is ambiguous. The length of the CDR3 is 12 residues. The germline gives CDR1 ENHRY, CDR2 SYGVKD. Trimming left V 6 bases short and J 5 bases short, with 10 bases between. This CDR3 reads CAISDRRETQYF. CDR3 in DNA: TGTGCCATCAGCGACCGTCGGGAGACCCAGTACTTC.

The chain has TRBV6-1 and TRBJ1-1, with D unresolved. Germline CDR1 is MNHNS and CDR2 is SASEGT. Trimming removed 4 bases from V and 1 base from J, with 16 bases in between. The CDR3 totals 16 residues. The CDR3 DNA reads as TGTGCCAGCAGTGCAGCTCCCGGTCCCACGAACACTGAAGCTTTCTTT. As protein: CASSAAPGPTNTEAFF.

This chain uses TRBV7-2 with TRBJ1-5; possible D gene TRBD1, 5 bases. CDR1 is SGHTA, CDR2 FQGNSA, per germline. Trimming cost V 6 bases and J 2 bases, with 14 bases left between them. This CDR3 is built from 15 residues. The chain's CDR3 is CASSYFGDGNQPQHF. The CDR3 bases are TGTGCCAGCAGTTATTTTGGGGACGGCAATCAGCCCCAGCATTTT.

V is TRBV6-5 and J is TRBJ1-5; 9 bases agree with TRBD1. The CDR3 loop spans 14 amino acids. Germline loops: CDR1 MNHEY, CDR2 SVGAGI. With 6 bases clipped from V and 9 bases from J, the junction kept 9 bases outside the gene matches. The CDR3 loop is CASRHGTGSGPQHF. For the CDR3, the DNA is TGTGCCAGCAGACACGGGACAGGGTCAGGGCCCCAGCATTTT.

The chain has TRBV30 and TRBJ1-1; no firm D call. This CDR3 comprises 13 residues. Germline V CDR1 and CDR2: GTSNPN, SVGIG (reference sequence). Between the trimmed V and J ends, which lost 2 bases and 1 base, there was a span of 8 bases. The CDR3 DNA sequence: TGTGCCTGGAGTAAACAGACGAACACTGAAGCTTTCTTT. Amino acid sequence: CAWSKQTNTEAFF.

The rearrangement joins TRBV7-9 to TRBJ1-4, with TRBD1 matching over 7 bases. The V and J ends lost 4 bases and 5 bases, in that order; junction bases with no gene match: 4. There are 14 residues in the CDR3. Germline CDR1 reads SEHNR; CDR2 reads FQNEAQ (reference sequence). CDR3 sequence: CASSWGTANEKLFF. CDR3 nucleotides: TGTGCCAGCAGCTGGGGGACAGCAAATGAAAAACTGTTTTTT. The full variable domain, rest sourced from reference TRBV7-9 and TRBJ1-4, is DTGVSQNPRHKITKRGQNVTFRCDPISEHNRLYWYRQTLGQGPEFLTYFQNEAQLEKSRLLSDRFSAERPKGSFSTLEIQRTEQGDSAMYLCASSWGTANEKLFFGSGTQLSVL.

V gene TRBV27 combines with J gene TRBJ1-4; no definite D call. Trimming took 1 base from V and 5 from J, leaving 11 bases between them. CDR3 size: 15 residues. Germline CDR1 is MNHEY and CDR2 is SMNVEV (reference sequence). The CDR3 loop is CASSLCPGWNEKLFF. Here the CDR3 DNA reads TGTGCCAGCAGTTTATGCCCGGGGTGGAATGAAAAACTGTTTTTT.

The chain joins TRBV2 to TRBJ2-3; D unclear. The germline V gene has CDR1 SNHLY and CDR2 FYNNEI. Trimming shortened V by 3 bases and J by 4 bases, and 8 bases separated the two germline ends. The CDR3 is 13 residues long. The DNA of the CDR3 is TGTGCCAGCAGTGATCCTTTCGCAGATACGCAGTATTTT. Its translation is CASSDPFADTQYF.

The rearrangement uses TRBV4-1 and TRBJ2-3, with 8 positions matching TRBD2. V lost 3 bases to trimming and J lost 2 bases; unmatched junction nucleotides: 4. The CDR3 length is 15 residues. Germline V gene lookup returns CDR1 MGHRA and CDR2 YSYEKL. CDR3 loop: CASSQIGGATDTQYF. For the CDR3, the DNA is TGCGCCAGCAGCCAGATCGGGGGGGCCACAGATACGCAGTATTTT.

V and J are TRBV6-5 and TRBJ2-5; D remains unclear. In germline, CDR1 is MNHEY, CDR2 SVGAGI. The CDR3 has 15 residues. V lost 0 bases and J lost 9, with 17 bases in between. CDR3 sequence (DNA): TGTGCCAGCAGTTACTCGGCCAGCATGGGTTCTTCCCAGTACTTC. Translation gives CASSYSASMGSSQYF.

The genes are TRBV4-1 and TRBJ2-1; D gene unclear. Germline CDR1 and CDR2: MGHRA and YSYEKL. V gave up 3 bases and J gave up 5 bases, with 14 bases separating them. CDR3 length: 15 residues. The DNA for the CDR3 is TGCGCCAGCAGCCATTCGGCTAGTTTAAACAATGAGCAGTTCTTC. As protein: CASSHSASLNNEQFF.

The rearrangement links TRBV5-1 to TRBJ1-1; 7 bases are shared with TRBD1. The CDR3 sequence is 15 residues long. V shed 2 bases and J 0 bases; nucleotides not matched to a gene: 4. Germline loops: CDR1 SGHRS, CDR2 YFSETQ. The CDR3 reads CASSFQGVMNTEAFF. CDR3 DNA: TGCGCCAGCAGCTTTCAGGGGGTCATGAACACTGAAGCTTTCTTT. Filled out from reference TRBV5-1 and TRBJ1-1, the complete variable domain reads KAGVTQTPRYLIKTRGQQVTLSCSPISGHRSVSWYQQTPGQGLQFLFEYFSETQRNKGNFPGRFSGRQFSNSRSEMNVSTLELGDSALYLCASSFQGVMNTEAFFGQGTRLTVV.

The V and J genes are TRBV6-1 and TRBJ1-2, with 8 bases matching TRBD1. V shed 3 bases, J shed 4 bases, and the junction held 13 bases outside the gene matches. Germline V gene data show CDR1 as MNHNS and CDR2 as SASEGT. The CDR3 sequence is 17 residues long. The CDR3 here is CASSESLAAGGVYGYTF. The CDR3 DNA is TGTGCCAGCAGTGAGAGTTTGGCGGCAGGGGGCGTCTATGGCTACACCTTC.

The chain uses TRBV10-3 and TRBJ2-1; the D is unclear. The CDR3 sequence is 15 residues long. The germline CDR1 and CDR2 sequences are ENHRY and SYGVKD. V was pared by 3 bases and J by 6 bases, with 15 bases between. The CDR3 region has the DNA TGTGCCATCAGTGACCGAGACTCGTTTGTCAATGAGCAGTTCTTC. It is translated as CAISDRDSFVNEQFF.

This sequence joins TRBV10-3 and TRBJ2-3, with D maybe TRBD2 (6 bases). The length of the CDR3 is 13 residues. Germline lookup yields CDR1 ENHRY and CDR2 SYGVKD. V lost 8 bases and J 3 bases, leaving 12 bases between the germline ends. The CDR3 DNA follows: TGTGCCATCTCCGCGGGATGGACAGATACGCAGTATTTT. Protein sequence: CAISAGWTDTQYF.

The chain recombines TRBV4-1 with TRBJ2-1; 10 bases align to TRBD2. Germline assignment: CDR1 MGHRA and CDR2 YSYEKL. The J segment lost 0 bases and the V segment lost 1 base, leaving 0 bases of the junction unmatched. The CDR3 totals 16 residues. The CDR3, as DNA: TGCGCCAGCAGCCAAGGACTAGCGGGCTCCTACAATGAGCAGTTCTTC. This gives the protein CASSQGLAGSYNEQFF.

The chain couples TRBV18 to TRBJ1-5; no clear D gene. V shed 2 bases and J shed 0 bases, with 5 bases lying between them. This CDR3 is built from 14 residues. Germline V CDR1 and CDR2: KGHSH, LQKENI. CDR3 sequence: CASSPGNSNQPQHF. In nucleotides, the CDR3 is TGTGCCAGCTCACCAGGGAATAGCAATCAGCCCCAGCATTTT.

This CDR3 is CAWREGTYEQYF. CDR3 nucleotide sequence: TGTGCCTGGAGGGAGGGGACCTACGAGCAGTACTTC. The chain couples TRBV30 to TRBJ2-7, with D perhaps matching TRBD2 (6 bases). Germline assignment: CDR1 GTSNPN and CDR2 SVGIG (reference sequence). CDR3 length: 12 residues. The germline V and J ends were trimmed by 3 bases and 2 bases, with 8 bases remaining between them.

The chain has TRBV10-3 and TRBJ2-7; D is ambiguous. Germline CDR1 ENHRY, CDR2 SYGVKD. Between the trimmed V and J ends, which lost 6 bases and 4 bases, there was a span of 4 bases. CDR3 size: 10 residues. CDR3 bases: TGTGCCATCAGGGATTACGAGCAGTACTTC. The encoded protein is CAIRDYEQYF.